The 17 T cell receptor beta chains below come from one sample, sequenced in a study of Tregs in tolerant kidney transplant recipients. Method: immunoSEQ multiplex PCR; TCRdb's copy keeps in-frame clones and lacks some. The sample yields 200,000 to 300,000 clones, more than 65% seen once. The sequencing sample was made of CD4+ T cells from blood. The source of these receptors is a human donor in good health.

This clone was counted between two and nine times. Other DNA sequences in this sample translate to the same CDR3. The rearrangement joins TRBV5-1 to TRBJ2-2; a possible D gene is TRBD1 (6 bases). The CDR3 is 16 amino acids. CDR1 and CDR2 from the germline V gene are SGHRS and YFSETQ. V lost 0 bases to trimming and J lost 4 bases, with 13 bases between them. CDR3 sequence reads: CASSLVGGVGTGELFF. The CDR3, as DNA: TGCGCCAGCAGCTTGGTTGGGGGCGTCGGCACCGGGGAGCTGTTTTTT.

The chain uses TRBV2 and TRBJ2-3, with 8 bases matching TRBD1. V was clipped by 4 bases and J by 5 bases; unmatched bases: 5. The CDR3 is made up of 14 amino acids. In germline, CDR1 is SNHLY, CDR2 FYNNEI. The CDR3 DNA follows: TGTGCCAGCAGTGCGCAGGGGGCTGGAGATACGCAGTATTTT. It codes for CASSAQGAGDTQYF.

The rearrangement joins TRBV5-4 to TRBJ2-3; unclear D gene. Between the trimmed V and J ends, which lost 2 bases and 0 bases, there was a span of 10 bases. CDR3 length: 15 residues. Germline V CDR1 and CDR2: SGHNT, YYREEE (reference sequence). The CDR3 loop is CASSFPSESTDTQYF. CDR3 in DNA: TGTGCCAGCAGCTTTCCATCTGAAAGCACAGATACGCAGTATTTT. Based on the CDR3 plus reference TRBV5-4 and TRBJ2-3, the full variable domain is ETGVTQSPTHLIKTRGQQVTLRCSSQSGHNTVSWYQQALGQGPQFIFQYYREEENGRGNFPPRFSGLQFPNYSSELNVNALELDDSALYLCASSFPSESTDTQYFGPGTRLTVL.

The chain is built from TRBV9 and TRBJ2-1; a possible D gene is TRBD2 (6 bases). The V end was cut by 1 base, the J end by 9 bases, with 11 bases between. There are 13 residues in the CDR3. Looked up from germline, CDR1 is SGDLS and CDR2 is YYNGEE. The CDR3 bases are TGTGCCAGCAGCGTAATCTTGGGGGGTGAGCAGTTCTTC. As protein: CASSVILGGEQFF.

The rearrangement joins TRBV18 to TRBJ2-7; TRBD1 aligns across 7 bases. Per the germline V gene, CDR1 is KGHSH and CDR2 is LQKENI. V shed 3 bases, J shed 2 bases, and the junction held 4 bases outside the gene matches. The CDR3 spans 14 residues. CDR3 coding DNA: TGTGCCAGCTCACCTGGGACAGCTGCCTACGAGCAGTACTTC. Translated: CASSPGTAAYEQYF.

The chain combines TRBV5-1 with TRBJ2-3, with D perhaps assigned TRBD1 or TRBD2 (5 bases each). This CDR3 is 14 amino acids long. The V end was cut by 4 bases, the J end by 3 bases, with 12 bases between. Germline lookup yields CDR1 SGHRS and CDR2 YFSETQ. The CDR3 here is CASSPGTQTDTQYF. The CDR3 bases are TGCGCCAGCAGCCCTGGGACGCAAACAGATACGCAGTATTTT.

This clone has more than one count but fewer than ten. The chain has TRBV30 and TRBJ2-3; possibly TRBD2 for D (5 bases). Looked up from germline, CDR1 is GTSNPN and CDR2 is SVGIG (reference sequence). The ends were cut back, 4 bases at V and 7 bases at J, with 12 bases in the middle. The CDR3 sequence is 12 residues long. CDR3 in DNA: TGTGCCTGGAATGCGGGCAGCCATACGCAGTATTTT. This encodes CAWNAGSHTQYF.

The J gene is TRBJ2-1, the V gene TRBV4-1, with 12 bases lining up with TRBD2. After removal of 4 bases from V and 2 bases from J, the junction contained 6 bases not matched to a gene. Germline lookup yields CDR1 MGHRA and CDR2 YSYEKL. The length of the CDR3 is 17 residues. The CDR3 loop is CASSPTRLAGAYNEQFF. CDR3 coding DNA: TGCGCCAGCAGCCCCACACGACTAGCGGGAGCCTACAATGAGCAGTTCTTC.

This CDR3 reads CASSVWGRNADTQYF. CDR3 nucleotides: TGTGCCAGCAGCGTATGGGGGAGGAATGCAGATACGCAGTATTTT. This chain connects TRBV9 to TRBJ2-3, with TRBD2 as a possible D gene (6 bases). The CDR3 contains 15 residues. From germline, CDR1 is SGDLS and CDR2 YYNGEE. V was cut by 1 base and J by 4 bases, with 13 bases left in between. Combining the CDR3 with reference TRBV9 and TRBJ2-3 gives the whole variable domain DSGVTQTPKHLITATGQRVTLRCSPRSGDLSVYWYQQSLDQGLQFLIQYYNGEERAKGNILERFSAQQFPDLHSELNLSSLELGDSALYFCASSVWGRNADTQYFGPGTRLTVL.

The chain combines TRBV7-6 with TRBJ2-2, with TRBD2 matching 8 bases. This CDR3 region has 15 residues. With 5 bases clipped from V and 1 base from J, the junction kept 3 bases outside the gene matches. Germline-derived CDR1 and CDR2 are SGHVS and FNYEAQ. This CDR3 is CASSKGLGNTGELFF. The CDR3, as DNA: TGTGCCAGCAGCAAGGGACTAGGGAACACCGGGGAGCTGTTTTTT.

This rearrangement joins TRBV6-1 to TRBJ2-7; no clear D gene. V lost 5 bases, J lost 3 bases, and 11 bases lay in between. CDR3 size: 13 residues. CDR1 MNHNS and CDR2 SASEGT come from the germline V gene. The CDR3 sequence is CASSKGSIYEQYF. The CDR3 DNA reads TGTGCCAGCAGTAAGGGTTCTATCTACGAGCAGTACTTC.

The gene calls are TRBV10-3 and TRBJ2-1; either TRBD1 or TRBD2 may supply D (5 bases each). The germline V gene encodes CDR1 ENHRY and CDR2 SYGVKD. Between the trimmed V and J ends, which lost 5 bases and 0 bases, there was a span of 17 bases. This CDR3 has 17 amino acids. CDR3 nucleotides: TGTGCCATCAGTCCTGTAAAGGGGAGAAACTCCTACAATGAGCAGTTCTTC. Encoded protein: CAISPVKGRNSYNEQFF.

The chain has TRBV19 and TRBJ2-7; possibly TRBD1 or TRBD2 for D (5 bases each). Looked up from germline, CDR1 is LNHDA and CDR2 is SQIVND (reference sequence). V was shortened by 1 base and J by 6 bases, with 16 bases between the two germline ends. The CDR3 consists of 15 residues. The CDR3 reads CASSIGPTGLGEQYF. The CDR3 DNA sequence: TGTGCCAGTAGTATAGGTCCCACGGGGCTGGGCGAGCAGTACTTC.

The genes are TRBV15 and TRBJ2-3, with D perhaps matching TRBD2 (5 bases). CDR1 and CDR2 from the germline V gene are LNHNV and YYDKDF (reference sequence). This CDR3 comprises 16 residues. V was clipped by 0 bases and J by 4 bases, with 14 bases between them. In nucleotides, the CDR3 is TGTGCCACCAGCAGAGATTTGACCGGAGGACCAGATACGCAGTATTTT. Encoded protein: CATSRDLTGGPDTQYF.

This chain connects TRBV14 to TRBJ1-2; TRBD1 matches 7 bases. CDR1 and CDR2 (germline): SGHDN, FVKESK. V dropped 4 bases and J dropped 6; count of bases not matched to a gene: 8. This CDR3 has 14 amino acids. CDR3 residues: CASSLTGDRDGYTF. The CDR3 DNA reads as TGTGCCAGCAGCCTAACAGGGGATCGTGATGGCTACACCTTC.

This rearrangement joins TRBV5-1 to TRBJ2-5; D is ambiguous. Germline V lookup: CDR1 SGHRS, CDR2 YFSETQ. This CDR3 region has 14 residues. V dropped 0 bases and J dropped 1 base, with 7 bases sitting between them. The CDR3: CASSLAGFQETQYF. DNA of the CDR3: TGCGCCAGCAGCTTGGCTGGTTTCCAAGAGACCCAGTACTTC. Full variable domain (missing parts from reference TRBV5-1 and TRBJ2-5): KAGVTQTPRYLIKTRGQQVTLSCSPISGHRSVSWYQQTPGQGLQFLFEYFSETQRNKGNFPGRFSGRQFSNSRSEMNVSTLELGDSALYLCASSLAGFQETQYFGPGTRLLVL.

This chain uses TRBV18 with TRBJ1-1, with 11 bases fitting TRBD1. There are 15 residues in the CDR3. The germline V gene encodes CDR1 KGHSH and CDR2 LQKENI. V lost 0 bases and J lost 5; bases outside the gene matches: 2. CDR3 in amino acids: CASSPPGQGVTEAFF. The CDR3 DNA follows: TGTGCCAGCTCACCACCGGGACAGGGGGTAACTGAAGCTTTCTTT.